The clone carrying this TCR beta chain was seen many times. What it recognizes is unknown. The data are from a study of T-cell reconstitution after alpha-beta-depleted transplantation in children. A TCRbeta library incorporating unique molecular identifiers was prepared. TCRdb independently ran MiXCR on the PCR reads; one entry per CDR3 protein. This sample has fewer than 550,000 distinct CDR3 sequences, with 15% to 20% found just once. Study-wide results and caveats: Reportedly, alpha-beta T cells present about two months post-transplant originated from several hundred expanded clones of graft origin.

V lost 4 bases, J lost 1 base, and 11 bases lay in between. The CDR3 is 16 amino acids. This sample comprised PBMCs, mostly from graft donor cells, obtained 360 days after TCRalphabeta/CD19-depleted stem cell transplant. The V and J genes are TRBV12-3 or TRBV12-4 and TRBJ2-6; TRBD1 is a possible D gene (6 bases). The receptor's source is a boy in the first two years of life who had a stem cell transplant for Wiskott-Aldrich syndrome, so the T cells may come from the graft donor. CDR3 loop: CASSSYRVSGANVLTF. DNA of the CDR3: TGTGCCAGCAGTTCTTACAGGGTATCTGGGGCCAACGTCCTGACTTTC.